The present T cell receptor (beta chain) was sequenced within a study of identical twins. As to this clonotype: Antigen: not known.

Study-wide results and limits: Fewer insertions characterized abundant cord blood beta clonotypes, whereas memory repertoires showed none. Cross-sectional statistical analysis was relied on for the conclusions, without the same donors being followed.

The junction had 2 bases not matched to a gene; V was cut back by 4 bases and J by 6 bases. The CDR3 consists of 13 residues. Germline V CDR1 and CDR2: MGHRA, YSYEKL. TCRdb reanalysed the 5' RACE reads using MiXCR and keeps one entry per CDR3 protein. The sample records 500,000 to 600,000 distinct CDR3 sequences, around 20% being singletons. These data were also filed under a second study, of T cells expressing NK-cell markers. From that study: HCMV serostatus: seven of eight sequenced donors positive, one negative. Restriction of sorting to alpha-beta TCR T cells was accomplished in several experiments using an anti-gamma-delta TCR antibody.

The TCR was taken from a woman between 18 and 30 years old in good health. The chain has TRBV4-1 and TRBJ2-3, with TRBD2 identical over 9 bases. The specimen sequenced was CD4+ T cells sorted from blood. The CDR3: CASSPSGRDTQYF. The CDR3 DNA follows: TGCGCCAGCAGCCCGAGCGGGAGGGATACGCAGTATTTT.